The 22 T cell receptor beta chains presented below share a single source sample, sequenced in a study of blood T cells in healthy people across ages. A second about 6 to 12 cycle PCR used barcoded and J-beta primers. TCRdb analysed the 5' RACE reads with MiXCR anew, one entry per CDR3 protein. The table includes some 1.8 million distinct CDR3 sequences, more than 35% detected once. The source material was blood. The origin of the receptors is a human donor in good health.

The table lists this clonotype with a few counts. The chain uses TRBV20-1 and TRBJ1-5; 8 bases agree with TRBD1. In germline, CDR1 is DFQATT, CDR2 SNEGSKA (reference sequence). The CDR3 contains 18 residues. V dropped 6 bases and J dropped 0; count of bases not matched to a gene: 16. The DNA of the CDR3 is TGCAGTGCCCCCAGGGGGCCAACATCTCCACATAGCAATCAGCCCCAGCATTTT. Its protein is CSAPRGPTSPHSNQPQHF.

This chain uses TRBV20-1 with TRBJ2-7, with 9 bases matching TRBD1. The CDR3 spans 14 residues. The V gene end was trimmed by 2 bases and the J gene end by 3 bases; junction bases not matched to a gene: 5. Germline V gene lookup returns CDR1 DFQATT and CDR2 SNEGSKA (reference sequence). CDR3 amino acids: CSARFGTGSYEQYF. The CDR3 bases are TGCAGTGCTAGATTTGGGACAGGGAGCTACGAGCAGTACTTC.

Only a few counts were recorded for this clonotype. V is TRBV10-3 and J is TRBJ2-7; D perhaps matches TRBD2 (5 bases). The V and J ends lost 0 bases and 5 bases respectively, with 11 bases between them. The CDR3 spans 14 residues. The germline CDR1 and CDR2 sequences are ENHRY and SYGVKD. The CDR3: CAISESRGMDEQYF. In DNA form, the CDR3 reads TGTGCCATCAGTGAGTCTCGGGGAATGGACGAGCAGTACTTC.

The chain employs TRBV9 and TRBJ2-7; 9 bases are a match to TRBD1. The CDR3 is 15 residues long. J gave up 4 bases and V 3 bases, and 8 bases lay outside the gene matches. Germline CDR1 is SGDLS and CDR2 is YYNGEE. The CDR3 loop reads CASSGGGDREYEQYF. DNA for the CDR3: TGTGCCAGCAGCGGAGGGGGGGACAGGGAGTACGAGCAGTACTTC.

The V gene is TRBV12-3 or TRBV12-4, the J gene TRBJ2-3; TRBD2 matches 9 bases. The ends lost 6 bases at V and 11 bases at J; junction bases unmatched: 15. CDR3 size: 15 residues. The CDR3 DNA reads TGTGCCAGCAGCCCGACTAGCGGTTTATTCGGTGTGCAGTATTTT. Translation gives CASSPTSGLFGVQYF.

In nucleotides, the CDR3 is TGTGCTAGTGGTCGGGGACAAGGTCGGACAGATACGCAGTATTTT. It translates to CASGRGQGRTDTQYF. The chain recombines TRBV12-5 with TRBJ2-3; possible D gene TRBD1, 6 bases. The CDR3 has 15 amino acids. V was trimmed by 5 bases and J by 3 bases, leaving 15 bases between them. The germline CDR1 and CDR2 sequences are LGHNT and FRNRAP. The variable domain in full, with the rest retrieved from reference TRBV12-5 and TRBJ2-3, is DARVTQTPRHKVTEMGQEVTMRCQPILGHNTVFWYRQTMMQGLELLAYFRNRAPLDDSGMPKDRFSAEMPDATLATLKIQPSEPRDSAVYFCASGRGQGRTDTQYFGPGTRLTVL.

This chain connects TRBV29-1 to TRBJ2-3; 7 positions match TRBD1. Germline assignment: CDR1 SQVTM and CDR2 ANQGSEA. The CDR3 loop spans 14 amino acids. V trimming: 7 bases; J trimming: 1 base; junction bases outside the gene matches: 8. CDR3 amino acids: CSAHRDRGTDTQYF. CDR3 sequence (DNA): TGCAGCGCCCACCGGGACAGAGGCACAGATACGCAGTATTTT.

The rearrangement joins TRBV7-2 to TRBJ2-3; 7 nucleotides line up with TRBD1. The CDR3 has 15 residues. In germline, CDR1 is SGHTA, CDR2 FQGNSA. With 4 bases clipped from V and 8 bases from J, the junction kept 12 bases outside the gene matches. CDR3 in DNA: TGTACCAGCAGCTCGAAGGACAGGTATGGAGGTACGCAGTATTTT. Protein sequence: CTSSSKDRYGGTQYF.

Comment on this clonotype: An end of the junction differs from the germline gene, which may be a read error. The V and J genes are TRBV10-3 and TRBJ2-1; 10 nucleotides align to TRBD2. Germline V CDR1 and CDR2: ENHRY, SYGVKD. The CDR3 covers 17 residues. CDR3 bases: TGTGCCATCAGTGGGGATCCTAGCGGGAGCTCCTACAATGGGCAGTTCTTC. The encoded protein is CAISGDPSGSSYNGQFF.

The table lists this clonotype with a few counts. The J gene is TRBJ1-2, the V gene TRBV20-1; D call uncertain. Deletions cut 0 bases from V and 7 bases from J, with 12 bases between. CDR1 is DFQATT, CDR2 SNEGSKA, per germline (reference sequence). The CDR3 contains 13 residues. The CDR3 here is CSARDTKTSGYTF. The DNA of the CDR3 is TGCAGTGCTAGAGATACCAAGACCTCTGGCTACACCTTC.

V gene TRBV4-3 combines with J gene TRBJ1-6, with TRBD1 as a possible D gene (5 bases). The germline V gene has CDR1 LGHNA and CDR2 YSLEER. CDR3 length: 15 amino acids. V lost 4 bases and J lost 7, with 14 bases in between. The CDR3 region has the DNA TGCGCCAGCAGCCGAGCAGGGAATACAAATTCACCCCTCCACTTT. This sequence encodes CASSRAGNTNSPLHF.

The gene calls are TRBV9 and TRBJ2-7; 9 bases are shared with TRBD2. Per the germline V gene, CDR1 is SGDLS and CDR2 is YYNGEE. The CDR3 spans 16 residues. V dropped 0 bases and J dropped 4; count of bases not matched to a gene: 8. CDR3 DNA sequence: TGTGCCAGCAGCGTAGGGACTAGCGTCGGGATTTACGAGCAGTACTTC. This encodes CASSVGTSVGIYEQYF.

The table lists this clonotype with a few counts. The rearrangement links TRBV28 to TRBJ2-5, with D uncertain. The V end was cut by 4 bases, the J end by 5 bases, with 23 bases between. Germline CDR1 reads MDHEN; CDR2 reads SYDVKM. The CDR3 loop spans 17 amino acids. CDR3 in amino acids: CASSSPDVEALWETQYF. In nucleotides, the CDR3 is TGTGCCAGCAGTTCTCCCGATGTAGAGGCCCTATGGGAGACCCAGTACTTC.

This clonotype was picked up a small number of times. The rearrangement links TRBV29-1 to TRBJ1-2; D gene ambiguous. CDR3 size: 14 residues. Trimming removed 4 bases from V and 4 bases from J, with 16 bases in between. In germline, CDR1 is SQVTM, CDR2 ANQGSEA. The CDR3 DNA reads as TGCAGCGTTGTGGGTGCTCAGGCGGGCTATGGCTACACCTTC. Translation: CSVVGAQAGYGYTF. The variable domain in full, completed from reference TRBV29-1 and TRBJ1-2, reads SAVISQKPSRDICQRGTSLTIQCQVDSQVTMMFWYRQQPGQSLTLIATANQGSEATYESGFVIDKFPISRPNLTFSTLTVSNMSPEDSSIYLCSVVGAQAGYGYTFGSGTRLTVV.

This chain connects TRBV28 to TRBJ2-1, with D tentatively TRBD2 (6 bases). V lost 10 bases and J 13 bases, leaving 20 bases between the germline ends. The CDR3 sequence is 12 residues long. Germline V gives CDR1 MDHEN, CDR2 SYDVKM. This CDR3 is CAIRDWQETQFF. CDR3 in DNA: TGTGCCATACGGGACTGGCAAGAGACCCAGTTCTTC.

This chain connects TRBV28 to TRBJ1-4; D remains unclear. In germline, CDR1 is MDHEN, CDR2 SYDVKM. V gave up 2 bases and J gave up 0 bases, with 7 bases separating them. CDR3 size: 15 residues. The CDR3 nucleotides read TGTGCCAGCAGTTTACCGGTAACAACTAATGAAAAACTGTTTTTT. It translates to CASSLPVTTNEKLFF.

In DNA form, the CDR3 reads TGCGCCAGCACCCAGGGGACAGGGTCAATCGAGCAGTACTTC. This sequence encodes CASTQGTGSIEQYF. The J gene is TRBJ2-4, the V gene TRBV5-1; TRBD1 aligns across 9 bases. The J call could be wrong; TRBJ2-7 is a better fit for the DNA end. The CDR3 loop spans 14 amino acids. The germline CDR1 and CDR2 sequences are SGHRS and YFSETQ.

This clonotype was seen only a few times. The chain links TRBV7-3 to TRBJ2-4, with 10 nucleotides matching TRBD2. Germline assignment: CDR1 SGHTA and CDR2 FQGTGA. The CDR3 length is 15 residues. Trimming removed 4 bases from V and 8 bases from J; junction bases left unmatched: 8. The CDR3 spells CASSSSGGALDIQYF. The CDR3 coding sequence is TGTGCCAGCAGCTCGAGCGGGGGGGCCTTGGACATTCAGTACTTC.

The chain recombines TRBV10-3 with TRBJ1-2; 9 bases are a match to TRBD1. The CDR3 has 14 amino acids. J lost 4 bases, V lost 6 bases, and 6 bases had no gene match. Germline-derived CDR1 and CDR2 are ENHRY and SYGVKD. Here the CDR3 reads CAIRDPTGGYGYTF. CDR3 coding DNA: TGTGCCATCAGGGATCCGACAGGGGGCTATGGCTACACCTTC.

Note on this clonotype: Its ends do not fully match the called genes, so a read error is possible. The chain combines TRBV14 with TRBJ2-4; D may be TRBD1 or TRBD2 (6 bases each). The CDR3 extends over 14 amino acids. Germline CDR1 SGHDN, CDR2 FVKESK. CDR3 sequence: CAGSQDGGGHIQYF. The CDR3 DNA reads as TGTGCCGGCAGCCAAGACGGGGGCGGGCACATTCAGTACTTC.

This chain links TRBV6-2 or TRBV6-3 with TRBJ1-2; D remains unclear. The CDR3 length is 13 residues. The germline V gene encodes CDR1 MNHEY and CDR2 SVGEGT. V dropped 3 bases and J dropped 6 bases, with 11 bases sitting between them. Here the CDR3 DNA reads TGTGCCAGCAGTTATCGGCGGAGCGATGGCTACACCTTC. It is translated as CASSYRRSDGYTF.

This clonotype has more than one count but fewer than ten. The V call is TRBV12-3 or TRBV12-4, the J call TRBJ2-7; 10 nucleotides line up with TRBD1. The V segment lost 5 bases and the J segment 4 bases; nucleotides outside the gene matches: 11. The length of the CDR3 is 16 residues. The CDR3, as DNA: TGTGCCAGCAGTCCAACACCGGGACAGGGGAAGTACGAGCAGTACTTC. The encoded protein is CASSPTPGQGKYEQYF.